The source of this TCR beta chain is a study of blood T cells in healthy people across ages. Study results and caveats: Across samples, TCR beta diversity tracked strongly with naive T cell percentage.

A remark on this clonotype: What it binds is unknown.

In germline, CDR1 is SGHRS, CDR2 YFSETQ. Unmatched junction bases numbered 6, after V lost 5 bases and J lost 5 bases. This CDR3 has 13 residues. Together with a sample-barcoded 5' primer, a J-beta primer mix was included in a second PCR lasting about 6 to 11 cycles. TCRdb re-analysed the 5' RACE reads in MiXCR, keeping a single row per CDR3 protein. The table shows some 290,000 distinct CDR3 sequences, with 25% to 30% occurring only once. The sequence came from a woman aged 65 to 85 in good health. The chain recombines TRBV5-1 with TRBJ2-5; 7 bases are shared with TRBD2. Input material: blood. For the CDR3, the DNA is TGCGCCAGCAGTTCTCTAGCGGAGGAGACCCAGTACTTC. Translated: CASSSLAEETQYF.